This T cell receptor (beta chain) is from a study of cytomegalovirus exposure and HLA in healthy donors. Points from the study as a whole: A later analysis showed TCR association rates differing by HLA locus, peaking at DRB1 and lowest at HLA-C.

With 8 bases removed from V and 3 bases from J, the gap between germline ends came to 20 bases. The germline gives CDR1 SNHLY, CDR2 FYNNEI. This CDR3 contains 16 residues. About this clone: Its specificity is unknown.

Vbeta (60) and Jbeta (13) primers were used in the PCR. TCRdb keeps only in-frame clones here, not all; method: immunoSEQ multiplex PCR. The sample contains about 170,000 clones, 85% of which appear only once. The V call is TRBV2, the J call TRBJ1-3, with D unresolved. What was sequenced was PBMCs. The receptor was isolated from a boy aged 2 to 10 in good health and CMV-seronegative. The CDR3 DNA is TGTGCCAGCGCTGGAGCCCGGGGAGGCGTTGGAAACACCATATATTTT. It yields the protein CASAGARGGVGNTIYF.